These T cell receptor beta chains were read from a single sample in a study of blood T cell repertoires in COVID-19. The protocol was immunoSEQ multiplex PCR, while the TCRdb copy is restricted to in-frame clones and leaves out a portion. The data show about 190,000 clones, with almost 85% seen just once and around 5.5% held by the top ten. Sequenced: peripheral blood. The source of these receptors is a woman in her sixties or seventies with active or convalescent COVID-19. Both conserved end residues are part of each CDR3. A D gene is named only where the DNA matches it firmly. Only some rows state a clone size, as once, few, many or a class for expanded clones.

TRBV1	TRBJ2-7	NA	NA	CTSSHGLAGYEQYF	TGCACCAGCAGCCATGGACTAGCGGGCTACGAGCAGTACTTC
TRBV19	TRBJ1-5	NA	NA	CASTAGGEGNQPQHF	TGTGCCAGTACGGCTGGGGGCGAGGGCAATCAGCCCCAGCATTTT
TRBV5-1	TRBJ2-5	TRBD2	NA	CASSPPGSGTRLLETQYF	TGCGCCAGCAGCCCCCCCGGTAGCGGGACTAGGTTGTTAGAGACCCAGTACTTC
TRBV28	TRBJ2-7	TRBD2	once	CASSFRPLAGVGEQYF	TGTGCCAGCAGTTTCCGGCCTCTAGCGGGAGTCGGCGAGCAGTACTTC
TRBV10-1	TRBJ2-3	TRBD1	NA	CASRIPGQGHLSTDTQYF	TGCGCCAGCAGGATTCCGGGACAGGGGCATCTAAGCACAGATACGCAGTATTTT
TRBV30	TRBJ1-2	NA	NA	CAWSPTGTTTYGYTF	TGTGCCTGGAGTCCAACCGGGACAACCACCTATGGCTACACCTTC
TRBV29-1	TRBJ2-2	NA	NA	CSVEQEHTGELFF	TGCAGCGTTGAACAGGAACATACCGGGGAGCTGTTTTTT
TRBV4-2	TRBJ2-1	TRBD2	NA	CASSQGLAGEDEQFF	TGTGCCAGCAGCCAAGGACTAGCGGGAGAGGATGAGCAGTTCTTC
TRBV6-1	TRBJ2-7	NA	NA	CASSDPGEIAYEQYF	TGTGCCAGCAGTGATCCGGGGGAGATCGCCTACGAGCAGTACTTC
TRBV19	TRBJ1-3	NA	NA	CASSGSSGNTIYF	TGTGCCAGTAGCGGGAGCTCTGGAAACACCATATATTTT
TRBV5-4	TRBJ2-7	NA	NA	CASSRAASDEQYF	TGTGCCAGCAGCCGAGCCGCCTCGGACGAGCAGTACTTC
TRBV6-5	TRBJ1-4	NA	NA	CASSYSVQGGEKLFF	TGTGCCAGCAGTTACTCTGTCCAGGGTGGGGAAAAACTGTTTTTT
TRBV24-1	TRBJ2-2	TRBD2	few	CATSDRNLAGGELFF	TGTGCCACCAGTGATCGAAACCTAGCGGGGGGGGAGCTGTTTTTT
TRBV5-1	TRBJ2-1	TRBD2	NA	CASSRLAGDTYNEQFF	TGCGCCAGCAGCAGACTAGCGGGTGACACCTACAATGAGCAGTTCTTC
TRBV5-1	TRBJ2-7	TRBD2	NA	CASSSPTSGATYEQYF	TGCGCCAGCAGCTCGCCCACTAGCGGAGCCACCTACGAGCAGTACTTC
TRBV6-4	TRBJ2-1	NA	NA	CASSDSSAGLNEQFF	TGTGCCAGCAGTGACTCGAGTGCAGGGTTGAATGAGCAGTTCTTC